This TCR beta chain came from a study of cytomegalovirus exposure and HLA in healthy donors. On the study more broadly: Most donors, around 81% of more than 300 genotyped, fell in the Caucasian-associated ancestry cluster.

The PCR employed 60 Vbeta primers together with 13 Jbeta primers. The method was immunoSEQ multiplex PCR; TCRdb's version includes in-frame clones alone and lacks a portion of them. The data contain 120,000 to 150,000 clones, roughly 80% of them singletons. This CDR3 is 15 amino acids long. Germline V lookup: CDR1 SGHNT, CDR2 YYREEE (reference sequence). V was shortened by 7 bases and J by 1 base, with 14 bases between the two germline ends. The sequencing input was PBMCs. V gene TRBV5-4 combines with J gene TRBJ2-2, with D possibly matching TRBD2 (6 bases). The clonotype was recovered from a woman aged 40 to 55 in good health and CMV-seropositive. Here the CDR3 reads CASGSRAGNTGELFF. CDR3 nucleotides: TGTGCCAGCGGTTCAAGAGCGGGGAACACCGGGGAGCTGTTTTTT.